One sample yielded the 20 T cell receptor beta chains listed below, sequenced in a study of T-cell memory formation after mild COVID-19. Using its own MiXCR run on the 5' RACE reads, TCRdb lists one record per CDR3 protein. Among about 140,000 distinct CDR3 sequences listed, 11% to 15% were seen once. Sequencing input: PBMCs or a T cell subset sorted from them (not recorded which). The receptors here all came from an adult woman who had mild COVID-19 (a few samples of this study predate the infection). Cell type and time point are not known.

This clonotype was found many times. The J gene is TRBJ2-3, the V gene TRBV6-6; no reliable D call. Germline values: CDR1 MNHNY, CDR2 SVGAGI (reference sequence). Trimming removed 8 bases at V and 4 bases at J, with 7 bases between. This CDR3 region has 11 residues. This CDR3 reads CASGLADTQYF. DNA for the CDR3: TGTGCCAGCGGTCTCGCAGATACGCAGTATTTT.

This clonotype came up a few times. The chain has TRBV20-1 and TRBJ2-6; D perhaps matches TRBD2 (6 bases). Trimming shortened V by 4 bases and J by 0 bases, and 28 bases separated the two germline ends. The CDR3 extends over 21 amino acids. Germline loops: CDR1 DFQATT, CDR2 SNEGSKA (reference sequence). The CDR3 sequence is CSAIRTGRQPSPRSGANVLTF. Here the CDR3 DNA reads TGCAGTGCTATACGGACGGGGAGGCAGCCCTCCCCCCGCTCTGGGGCCAACGTCCTGACTTTC.

The V and J genes are TRBV29-1 and TRBJ2-3; D uncertain. There are 14 residues in the CDR3. Deletions cut 0 bases from V and 2 bases from J, with 9 bases between. The germline V gene has CDR1 SQVTM and CDR2 ANQGSEA. The CDR3: CSVEDWSPTDTQYF. The CDR3 DNA sequence: TGCAGCGTTGAAGACTGGTCCCCCACAGATACGCAGTATTTT.

This clonotype was observed a handful of times. The chain carries TRBV7-9 and TRBJ2-1; 12 nucleotides match TRBD2. Germline V lookup: CDR1 SEHNR, CDR2 FQNEAQ (reference sequence). The junction had 7 bases not matched to a gene; V was cut back by 3 bases and J by 7 bases. The CDR3 is made up of 16 amino acids. This CDR3 reads CASSFQLAGGRNEQFF. The CDR3 nucleotides are TGTGCCAGCAGCTTCCAGCTAGCGGGGGGGCGAAATGAGCAGTTCTTC. The full variable domain, its missing parts supplied by reference TRBV7-9 and TRBJ2-1, is DTGVSQNPRHKITKRGQNVTFRCDPISEHNRLYWYRQTLGQGPEFLTYFQNEAQLEKSRLLSDRFSAERPKGSFSTLEIQRTEQGDSAMYLCASSFQLAGGRNEQFFGPGTRLTVL.

This clonotype was detected ten times or more. V is TRBV29-1 and J is TRBJ2-1, with 10 bases aligning to TRBD2. The trim removed 1 base at V and 8 bases at J, leaving 11 bases unmatched. The germline gives CDR1 SQVTM, CDR2 ANQGSEA. This CDR3 spans 16 amino acids. CDR3 in amino acids: CSVEGPSSGSRDEQFF. The CDR3 bases are TGCAGCGTTGAAGGACCCTCTAGCGGGAGTAGGGATGAGCAGTTCTTC.

This clonotype has at least ten counts. The chain joins TRBV24-1 to TRBJ2-7; 10 nucleotides align to TRBD2. This CDR3 is 15 amino acids long. The junction had 6 bases not matched to a gene; V was cut back by 5 bases and J by 3 bases. Per the germline V gene, CDR1 is KGHDR and CDR2 is SFDVKD. The CDR3 reads CATSVLAGAFYEQYF. CDR3 nucleotides: TGTGCCACCAGTGTTCTAGCGGGGGCCTTCTACGAGCAGTACTTC.

This clonotype was detected ten times or more. This chain connects TRBV10-3 to TRBJ2-7; D tentatively reads TRBD1 or TRBD2 (5 bases each). CDR1 ENHRY and CDR2 SYGVKD come from the germline V gene. With 0 bases removed from V and 8 bases from J, the gap between germline ends came to 8 bases. CDR3 length: 12 residues. CDR3 in DNA: TGTGCCATCAGTGAGTCGGGGGACCAGCAGTACTTC. Translation gives CAISESGDQQYF.

This clonotype has more than one count but fewer than ten. The chain employs TRBV20-1 and TRBJ2-1, with 10 positions matching TRBD2. The germline V gene encodes CDR1 DFQATT and CDR2 SNEGSKA (reference sequence). V trimming: 0 bases; J trimming: 5 bases; junction bases outside the gene matches: 1. The CDR3 spans 14 residues. The CDR3 DNA reads TGCAGTGCTAGAGAAGCGGGGGGGCACAATGAGCAGTTCTTC. This sequence encodes CSAREAGGHNEQFF.

The chain recombines TRBV4-2 with TRBJ2-7, with D maybe TRBD2 (7 bases). V dropped 1 base and J dropped 2 bases, with 15 bases sitting between them. Per the germline V gene, CDR1 is LGHNA and CDR2 is YNFKEQ. This CDR3 region has 16 residues. This CDR3 reads CASSQGMGGGTYEQYF. CDR3 coding DNA: TGTGCCAGCAGCCAAGGGATGGGAGGGGGTACCTACGAGCAGTACTTC.

This chain uses TRBV10-2 with TRBJ2-7; 7 positions agree with TRBD2. Germline V gives CDR1 WSHSY, CDR2 SAAADI. The CDR3 runs to 15 residues. V was clipped by 0 bases and J by 4 bases; unmatched bases: 6. The DNA for the CDR3 is TGCGCCAGCAGTGAGTCGTTGCGGGGGTCTTACGAGCAGTACTTC. This sequence encodes CASSESLRGSYEQYF.

The gene calls are TRBV4-1 and TRBJ1-6; 8 nucleotides align to TRBD1. The V gene's germline CDR1 is MGHRA and CDR2 YSYEKL. With 4 bases clipped from V and 14 bases from J, the junction kept 7 bases outside the gene matches. The CDR3 length is 13 residues. CDR3 nucleotides: TGCGCCAGCAGCCCTGGACAGGGTGAATCCCTCCACTTT. Protein sequence: CASSPGQGESLHF.

This rearrangement joins TRBV27 to TRBJ2-3; D not certain. The V end was cut by 3 bases, the J end by 2 bases, with 12 bases between. Germline assignment: CDR1 MNHEY and CDR2 SMNVEV (reference sequence). The CDR3 contains 15 residues. CDR3 in DNA: TGTGCCAGCAGTTTCGGCAGGCCCCTCACAGATACGCAGTATTTT. Translation gives CASSFGRPLTDTQYF.

The table lists this clonotype with a few counts. The J gene is TRBJ1-2, the V gene TRBV4-3; the D is unclear. The CDR3 extends over 15 amino acids. V was clipped by 1 base and J by 5 bases, with 14 bases between them. Germline V CDR1 and CDR2: LGHNA, YSLEER. CDR3 sequence (DNA): TGCGCCAGCAGCCAAGTCGGAGAGAACGGGTATGGCTACACCTTC. This gives the protein CASSQVGENGYGYTF.

This clonotype was seen only a few times. This rearrangement joins TRBV20-1 to TRBJ2-1; 10 bases are shared with TRBD2. With 2 bases clipped from V and 10 bases from J, the junction kept 5 bases outside the gene matches. Per germline, CDR1 DFQATT and CDR2 SNEGSKA (reference sequence). This CDR3 is 13 amino acids long. CDR3 in DNA: TGCAGTGCTAGACCCACACTAGCGGGGGAGCAGTTCTTC. This codes for CSARPTLAGEQFF.

This chain connects TRBV18 to TRBJ2-1; TRBD2 matches at 11 bases. Germline values: CDR1 KGHSH, CDR2 LQKENI. The CDR3 is 18 residues long. V lost 6 bases and J lost 0; bases outside the gene matches: 10. The CDR3 loop reads CASSPGTSGGSSYNEQFF. The CDR3, as DNA: TGTGCCAGCTCCCCCGGGACTAGCGGCGGTAGCTCCTACAATGAGCAGTTCTTC.

This clonotype occurred a few times. The chain recombines TRBV20-1 with TRBJ2-7; 7 bases match TRBD1. CDR1 is DFQATT and CDR2 is SNEGSKA in the germline V gene (reference sequence). V was clipped by 5 bases and J by 0 bases; unmatched bases: 16. The CDR3 contains 17 residues. The CDR3 DNA is TGCAGTGCTGCCTGGGCAGGGGCAGGGGGATTCTCCTACGAGCAGTACTTC. Its translation is CSAAWAGAGGFSYEQYF.

This clonotype has only a few counts. The chain is built from TRBV4-2 and TRBJ2-1; D gene ambiguous. The germline V gene has CDR1 LGHNA and CDR2 YNFKEQ. Between the trimmed V and J ends, which lost 1 base and 8 bases, there was a span of 12 bases. The CDR3 sequence is 14 residues long. The CDR3 protein is CASSQVEVADEQFF. CDR3 DNA: TGTGCCAGCAGCCAAGTCGAAGTTGCAGATGAGCAGTTCTTC.

This clonotype was detected a few times. The chain couples TRBV9 to TRBJ2-7, with D possibly matching TRBD1 (6 bases). Germline V gene data show CDR1 as SGDLS and CDR2 as YYNGEE. V was pared by 0 bases and J by 3 bases, with 7 bases between. The CDR3 contains 13 residues. CDR3 loop: CASSVADSYEQYF. As DNA, the CDR3 is TGTGCCAGCAGCGTAGCGGACAGCTACGAGCAGTACTTC.

This clonotype has just a few counts. The rearrangement uses TRBV6-1 and TRBJ2-7, with D perhaps TRBD2 (5 bases). V was trimmed by 3 bases and J by 0 bases, leaving 21 bases between them. This CDR3 region has 18 residues. Germline values: CDR1 MNHNS, CDR2 SASEGT. The CDR3 coding sequence is TGTGCCAGCAGTGATAACCTAGCAACCGACGCGCTCTCCTACGAGCAGTACTTC. Protein: CASSDNLATDALSYEQYF.

This clonotype was seen more than once but under ten times. The CDR3 DNA is TGTGCCACCAGCAGACGTCCGGGACAGGGGCATGAGACCCAGTACTTC. This translates into CATSRRPGQGHETQYF. The chain links TRBV15 to TRBJ2-5; 10 nucleotides agree with TRBD1. The CDR3 totals 16 residues. Trimming removed 2 bases from V and 5 bases from J; junction bases left unmatched: 8. Germline lookup yields CDR1 LNHNV and CDR2 YYDKDF (reference sequence).